The sample holds one count of the clone carrying this T cell receptor (beta chain). Sequencing was performed with immunoSEQ multiplex PCR; in TCRdb, only in-frame clones are kept and a portion is missing. Of approximately 150,000 clones listed, 90% to 95% are singletons. The sample is drawn from a study of T cell responses to AZD1222 COVID-19 vaccine. About the study: Investigators merged groups given second doses at roughly 4 or roughly 12 weeks.

The source is an adult in good health. The sequencing used peripheral blood, collected on day 0 of AZD1222 vaccination.

CDR3 sequence reads: CAWTAPGGNTIYF. CDR3 DNA: TGTGCCTGGACCGCCCCCGGGGGAAACACCATATATTTT. The chain couples TRBV30 to TRBJ1-3; unclear D gene. Germline values: CDR1 GTSNPN, CDR2 SVGIG (reference sequence). V was trimmed by 4 bases and J by 4 bases, leaving 11 bases between them. The CDR3 spans 13 residues.